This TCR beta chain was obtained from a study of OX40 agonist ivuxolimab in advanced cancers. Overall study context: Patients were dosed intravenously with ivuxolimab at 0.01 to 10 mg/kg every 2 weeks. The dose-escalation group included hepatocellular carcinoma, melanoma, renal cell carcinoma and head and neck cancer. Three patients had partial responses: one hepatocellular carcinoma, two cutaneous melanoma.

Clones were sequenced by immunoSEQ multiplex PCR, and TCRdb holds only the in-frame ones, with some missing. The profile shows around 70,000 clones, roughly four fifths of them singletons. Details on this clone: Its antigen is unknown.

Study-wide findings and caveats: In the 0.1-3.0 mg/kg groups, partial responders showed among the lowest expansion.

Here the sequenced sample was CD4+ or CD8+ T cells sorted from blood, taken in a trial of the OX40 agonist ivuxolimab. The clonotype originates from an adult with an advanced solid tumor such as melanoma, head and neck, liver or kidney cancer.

The CDR3 region is CASSPSREVYNEQFF. The CDR3 region has the DNA TGTGCCAGCAGCCCGTCGCGGGAGGTATACAATGAGCAGTTCTTC. The rearrangement links TRBV7-2 to TRBJ2-1; TRBD2 matches 8 bases. V lost 5 bases to trimming and J lost 4 bases; unmatched junction nucleotides: 7. The CDR3 runs to 15 residues. Germline CDR1 and CDR2: SGHTA and FQGNSA.